This T cell receptor beta chain was found in a study of blood T cell repertoires in COVID-19. Turning to the study itself: Italy, Spain and the United States were the sources of the convalescent and acute COVID-19 samples. PBMCs, B-cell-depleted T cells, or T cells provided the cDNA or gDNA that made up the material.

Germline V CDR1 and CDR2: SGHDN, FVKESK. The CDR3 is made up of 15 amino acids. J was trimmed by 2 bases and V by 1 base; bases with no gene match: 3. As originally analysed: Amplification of reference gene primers was used by the study to estimate nucleated cell counts. Repertoires were generated with immunoSEQ multiplex PCR, while TCRdb's copy carries only in-frame clones and drops some. V, J and clone size are taken as reported in that table, and D and trimming were inferred from the DNA itself. The top ten clones hold about 2% of a sample with 270,000 or so clones, around 87% of them seen once. Patients at the Seattle site were enrolled during active infection and followed longitudinally.

What was sequenced was peripheral blood. This chain uses TRBV14 with TRBJ1-2; 8 nucleotides agree with TRBD1. The receptor was derived from a woman aged 55-70 years with COVID-19, enrolled during active disease. The CDR3 DNA sequence: TGTGCCAGCAGCCAAGTTAACAGGGGGAACTATGGCTACACCTTC. Amino acids: CASSQVNRGNYGYTF.